One sample yielded the 16 T cell receptor beta chains listed below, sequenced in a study of blood T cell repertoires in COVID-19. Profiling relied on immunoSEQ multiplex PCR, and the TCRdb table lists in-frame clones only, not all of them. The table has about 50,000 clones, roughly 85% seen once. Sequenced material: peripheral blood. The receptor set was obtained from a human donor in a cohort sampled during active COVID-19. The donor label of this sample is uncertain.

This clone has just one count. The chain uses TRBV14 and TRBJ2-7; 8 bases align to TRBD2. Germline V gene data show CDR1 as SGHDN and CDR2 as FVKESK. V was pared by 2 bases and J by 5 bases, with 20 bases of the junction left unmatched. The CDR3 extends over 19 amino acids. In nucleotides, the CDR3 is TGTGCCAGCAGCCAACTCCGGGGGTTCGGGGGGGCCGATTTGAACGAGCAGTACTTC. This sequence encodes CASSQLRGFGGADLNEQYF.

This CDR3 reads CASSDSSLNQPQHF. CDR3 sequence (DNA): TGTGCCAGTTCCGACAGTTCCTTAAATCAGCCCCAGCATTTT. The chain is built from TRBV19 and TRBJ1-5, with D perhaps matching TRBD1 (5 bases). The CDR3 length is 14 residues. V dropped 8 bases and J dropped 4 bases, with 15 bases sitting between them. Germline V gene data show CDR1 as LNHDA and CDR2 as SQIVND (reference sequence).

Only a few counts were recorded for this clone. The J gene is TRBJ2-7, the V gene TRBV5-1, with 9 bases identical to TRBD2. This CDR3 comprises 16 residues. Per germline, CDR1 SGHRS and CDR2 YFSETQ. The V and J ends lost 0 bases and 2 bases, in that order; junction bases with no gene match: 6. The DNA of the CDR3 is TGCGCCAGCAGCTTGGAGGCAGCGGGGGGCGCCTACGAGCAGTACTTC. Amino acids: CASSLEAAGGAYEQYF. Using reference TRBV5-1 and TRBJ2-7 for the parts outside the CDR3, the full variable domain is KAGVTQTPRYLIKTRGQQVTLSCSPISGHRSVSWYQQTPGQGLQFLFEYFSETQRNKGNFPGRFSGRQFSNSRSEMNVSTLELGDSALYLCASSLEAAGGAYEQYFGPGTRLTVT.

The chain combines TRBV4-1 with TRBJ2-3; D is uncertain. Germline-derived CDR1 and CDR2 are MGHRA and YSYEKL. V shed 3 bases and J shed 5 bases, with 9 bases lying between them. This CDR3 contains 13 residues. The CDR3 spells CASSQGGGDTQYF. DNA of the CDR3: TGCGCCAGCAGCCAGGGTGGCGGAGATACGCAGTATTTT.

The rearrangement joins TRBV3-1 (or the pseudogene TRBV3-2) to TRBJ2-1; D remains unclear. CDR1 and CDR2 (germline): LGHDT, YNNKEL (reference sequence). V shed 11 bases and J shed 6 bases, with 11 bases lying between them. The CDR3 extends over 11 amino acids. CDR3: CAAVGSNEQFF. CDR3 nucleotide sequence: TGTGCCGCGGTCGGGTCCAATGAGCAGTTCTTC.

The rearrangement joins TRBV29-1 to TRBJ1-2; 7 bases are shared with TRBD1. Germline values: CDR1 SQVTM, CDR2 ANQGSEA. The CDR3 spans 13 residues. J gave up 7 bases and V 7 bases, and 12 bases lay outside the gene matches. CDR3 coding DNA: TGCAGCGGAGCCGACAGGGTTTTGGGTGGCTACACCTTC. Its translation is CSGADRVLGGYTF.

DNA for the CDR3: TGTGCCAGCAGCTTGACAGGGGGCGCAGAGACCCAGTACTTC. It specifies CASSLTGGAETQYF. V and J are TRBV11-2 and TRBJ2-5; 10 bases are a match to TRBD1. The trim removed 3 bases at V and 4 bases at J, leaving 2 bases unmatched. The CDR3 sequence is 14 residues long. From germline, CDR1 is SGHAT and CDR2 FQNNGV.

In this sample, this clone turned up a few times. V usage is TRBV2 and J usage is TRBJ1-5; 7 nucleotides match TRBD1. The length of the CDR3 is 14 residues. The V segment lost 5 bases and the J segment 7 bases; nucleotides outside the gene matches: 8. The germline CDR1 and CDR2 sequences are SNHLY and FYNNEI. CDR3 sequence: CASSKTGSEQPQHF. The CDR3 DNA reads TGTGCCAGCAGTAAGACAGGGTCGGAACAGCCCCAGCATTTT.

This chain links TRBV7-9 with TRBJ2-3, with D possibly matching TRBD2 (5 bases). Germline CDR1 and CDR2: SEHNR and FQNEAQ (reference sequence). V was clipped by 6 bases and J by 0 bases, with 16 bases between them. The CDR3 has 16 amino acids. The CDR3 spells CASRPRGNPSTDTQYF. In DNA form, the CDR3 reads TGTGCCAGCAGACCTCGGGGTAACCCTAGCACAGATACGCAGTATTTT.

The rearrangement joins TRBV11-3 to TRBJ2-1, with no clear D. With 0 bases removed from V and 3 bases from J, the gap between germline ends came to 9 bases. Germline CDR1 reads SGHNT; CDR2 reads YENEEA. This CDR3 has 15 amino acids. The CDR3 nucleotides are TGTGCCAGCAGCTTAGAACTCCGAAGCTACAATGAGCAGTTCTTC. Encoded protein: CASSLELRSYNEQFF.

This chain connects TRBV29-1 to TRBJ2-1; a weak D match, TRBD1 (6 bases). Germline values: CDR1 SQVTM, CDR2 ANQGSEA. V gave up 6 bases and J gave up 5 bases, with 17 bases separating them. The CDR3 sequence is 14 residues long. CDR3 coding DNA: TGCAGCGTGGCGAACCTCCAGGGGAACAATGAGCAGTTCTTC. Translating it yields CSVANLQGNNEQFF.

This clone has just one count. This chain connects TRBV4-2 to TRBJ2-1, with D hard to call. V lost 1 base, J lost 0 bases, and 10 bases lay in between. Germline V gene data show CDR1 as LGHNA and CDR2 as YNFKEQ. The length of the CDR3 is 16 residues. For the CDR3, the DNA is TGTGCCAGCAGCCAAGGAACAGTGAGCTCCTACAATGAGCAGTTCTTC. This translates into CASSQGTVSSYNEQFF.

This chain joins TRBV2 and TRBJ2-3; weak D call: TRBD2 (5 bases). In germline, CDR1 is SNHLY, CDR2 FYNNEI. The length of the CDR3 is 16 residues. Deletions cut 4 bases from V and 0 bases from J, with 14 bases between. This CDR3 reads CASSVGATSSTDTQYF. DNA for the CDR3: TGTGCCAGCAGTGTGGGAGCCACTTCTAGCACAGATACGCAGTATTTT.

The J gene is TRBJ2-7, the V gene TRBV11-2, with a possible D match to TRBD2 (5 bases). Germline lookup yields CDR1 SGHAT and CDR2 FQNNGV. The germline V and J ends were trimmed by 0 bases and 9 bases, with 21 bases remaining between them. The CDR3 spans 16 residues. The CDR3 sequence: CASSLDTGISLLWQYF. The CDR3 nucleotides read TGTGCCAGCAGCTTAGATACGGGAATCTCTCTTTTATGGCAGTACTTC.

This rearrangement joins TRBV9 to TRBJ1-3, with 7 bases matching TRBD1. The ends lost 4 bases at V and 4 bases at J; junction bases unmatched: 5. CDR1 and CDR2 from the germline V gene are SGDLS and YYNGEE. The CDR3 totals 14 residues. CDR3 DNA: TGTGCCAGCAGCAGTACAGGGGTCGGAAACACCATATATTTT. Translation gives CASSSTGVGNTIYF.

This chain joins TRBV24-1 and TRBJ2-3, with 7 positions matching TRBD1. This CDR3 has 21 amino acids. The V gene's germline CDR1 is KGHDR and CDR2 SFDVKD. V lost 3 bases and J lost 2; bases outside the gene matches: 22. The CDR3 nucleotides read TGTGCCACCAGTGATCCGGATGGGTTGACAGGGATAGTACCTCTCACAGATACGCAGTATTTT. This sequence encodes CATSDPDGLTGIVPLTDTQYF.